Here is one TCR beta chain with its context. Its matching antigen is unknown. The data derive from a study of cytomegalovirus exposure and HLA in healthy donors. Study-wide results and limits: An assumption of roughly uniform sequencing depth across donors underlay the presence/absence analyses. Overall, around 160 TCR beta chains were annotated as cytomegalovirus-associated. Among the CMV-associated chains, three were confirmed in vitro as specific for CMV antigens.

Trimming took 2 bases from V and 5 from J, leaving 12 bases between them. Germline CDR1 reads MNHEY; CDR2 reads SVGAGI. The CDR3 length is 15 residues. The study ran its PCR with 60 Vbeta and 13 Jbeta primers. Produced via immunoSEQ multiplex PCR; TCRdb's table is partial and in-frame only. The sample includes roughly 120,000 clones. Sequences were obtained from PBMCs. The rearrangement links TRBV6-5 to TRBJ1-4; D might be TRBD1 (5 bases). This clonotype originated in a man aged 30 to 39 in good health and CMV-seronegative. The CDR3 loop is CASSYRDRRNEKLFF. The CDR3 DNA is TGTGCCAGCAGTTACCGAGACAGAAGGAATGAAAAACTGTTTTTT.